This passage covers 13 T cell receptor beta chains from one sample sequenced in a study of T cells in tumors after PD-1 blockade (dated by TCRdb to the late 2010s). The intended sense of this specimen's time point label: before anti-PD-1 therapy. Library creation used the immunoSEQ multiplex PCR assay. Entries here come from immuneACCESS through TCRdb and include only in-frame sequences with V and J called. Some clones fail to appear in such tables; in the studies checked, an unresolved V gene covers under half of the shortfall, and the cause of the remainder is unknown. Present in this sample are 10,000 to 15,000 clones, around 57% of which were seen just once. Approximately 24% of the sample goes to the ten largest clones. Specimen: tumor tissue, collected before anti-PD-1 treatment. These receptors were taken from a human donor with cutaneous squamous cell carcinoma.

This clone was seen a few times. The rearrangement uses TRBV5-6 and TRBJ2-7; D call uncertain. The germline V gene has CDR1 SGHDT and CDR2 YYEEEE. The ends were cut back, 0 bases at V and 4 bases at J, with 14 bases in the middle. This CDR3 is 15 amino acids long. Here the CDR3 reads CASSLAKRPPYEQYF. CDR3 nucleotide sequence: TGTGCCAGCAGCTTGGCTAAACGACCCCCTTACGAGCAGTACTTC.

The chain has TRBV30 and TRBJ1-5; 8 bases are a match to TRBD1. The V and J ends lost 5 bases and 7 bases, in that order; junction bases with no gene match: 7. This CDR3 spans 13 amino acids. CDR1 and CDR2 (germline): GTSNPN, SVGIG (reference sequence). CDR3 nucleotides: TGTGCCTGGGACAGGGGAAGTGGGCAGCCCCAGCATTTT. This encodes CAWDRGSGQPQHF.

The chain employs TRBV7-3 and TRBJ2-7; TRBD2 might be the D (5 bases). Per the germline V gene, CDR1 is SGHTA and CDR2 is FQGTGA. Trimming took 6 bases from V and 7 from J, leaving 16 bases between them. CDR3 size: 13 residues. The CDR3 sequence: CASSKSRTEEQYF. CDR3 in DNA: TGTGCCAGCAGTAAATCCCGGACTGAAGAGCAGTACTTC.

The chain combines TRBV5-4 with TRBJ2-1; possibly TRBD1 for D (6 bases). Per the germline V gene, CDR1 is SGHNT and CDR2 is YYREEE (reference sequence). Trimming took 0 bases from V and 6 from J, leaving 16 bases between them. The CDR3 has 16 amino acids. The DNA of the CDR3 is TGTGCCAGCAGCTTGGCCACAGGGCGCCCTACCAATGAGCAGTTCTTC. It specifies CASSLATGRPTNEQFF.

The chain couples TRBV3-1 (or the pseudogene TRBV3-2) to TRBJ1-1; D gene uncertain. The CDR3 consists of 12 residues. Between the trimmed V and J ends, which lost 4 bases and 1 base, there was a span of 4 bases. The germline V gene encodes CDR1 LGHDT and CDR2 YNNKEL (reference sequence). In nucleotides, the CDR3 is TGTGCCAGCAGCCGATGGAACACTGAAGCTTTCTTT. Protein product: CASSRWNTEAFF.

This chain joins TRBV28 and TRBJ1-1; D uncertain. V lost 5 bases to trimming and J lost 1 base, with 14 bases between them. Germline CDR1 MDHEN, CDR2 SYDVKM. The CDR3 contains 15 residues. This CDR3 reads CASSPESLGNTEAFF. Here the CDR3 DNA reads TGTGCCAGCAGTCCGGAGAGCTTAGGGAACACTGAAGCTTTCTTT.

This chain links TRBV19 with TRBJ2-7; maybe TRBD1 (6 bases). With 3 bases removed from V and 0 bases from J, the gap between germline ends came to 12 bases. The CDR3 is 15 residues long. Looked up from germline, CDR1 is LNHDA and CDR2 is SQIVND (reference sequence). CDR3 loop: CASSMNRDNSYEQYF. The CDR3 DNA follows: TGTGCCAGTAGTATGAACCGGGACAACTCCTACGAGCAGTACTTC.

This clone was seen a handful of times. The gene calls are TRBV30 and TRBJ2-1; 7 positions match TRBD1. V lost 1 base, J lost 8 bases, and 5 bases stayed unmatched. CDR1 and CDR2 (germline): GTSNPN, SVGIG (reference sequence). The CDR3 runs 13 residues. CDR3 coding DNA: TGTGCCTGGAGTGACAGGGGACGGGATGAGCAGTTCTTC. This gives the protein CAWSDRGRDEQFF.

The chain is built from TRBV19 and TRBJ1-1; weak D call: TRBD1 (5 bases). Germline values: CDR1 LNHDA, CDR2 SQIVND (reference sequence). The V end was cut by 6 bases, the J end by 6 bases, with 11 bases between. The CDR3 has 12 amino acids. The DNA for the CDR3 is TGTGCCAGTAGGTTCGCGGGGGCTGAAGCTTTCTTT. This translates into CASRFAGAEAFF.

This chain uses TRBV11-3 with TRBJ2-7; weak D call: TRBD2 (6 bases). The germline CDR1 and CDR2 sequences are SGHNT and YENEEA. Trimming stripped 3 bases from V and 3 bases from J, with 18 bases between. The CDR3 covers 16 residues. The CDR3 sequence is CASSLDGGRGLYEQYF. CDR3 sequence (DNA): TGTGCCAGCAGCTTGGACGGAGGGCGGGGACTCTACGAGCAGTACTTC.

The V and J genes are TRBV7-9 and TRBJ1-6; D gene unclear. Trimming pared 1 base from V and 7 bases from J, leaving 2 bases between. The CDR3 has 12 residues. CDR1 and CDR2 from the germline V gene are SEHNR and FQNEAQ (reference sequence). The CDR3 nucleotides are TGTGCCAGCAGCTTAGGGAATTCACCCCTCCACTTT. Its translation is CASSLGNSPLHF.

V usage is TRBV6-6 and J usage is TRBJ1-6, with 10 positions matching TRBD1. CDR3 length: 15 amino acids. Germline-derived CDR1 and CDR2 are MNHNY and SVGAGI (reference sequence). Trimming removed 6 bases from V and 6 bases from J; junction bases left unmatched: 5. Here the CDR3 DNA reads TGTGCCAGCAGCCCTCGGGACAGGGGTAATTCACCCCTCCACTTT. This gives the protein CASSPRDRGNSPLHF.

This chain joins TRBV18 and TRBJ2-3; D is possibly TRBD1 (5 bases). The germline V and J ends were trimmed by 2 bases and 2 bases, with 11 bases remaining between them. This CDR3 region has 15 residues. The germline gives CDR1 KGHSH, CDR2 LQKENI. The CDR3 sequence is CASSPVKGHTDTQYF. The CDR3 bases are TGTGCCAGCTCACCAGTGAAGGGGCACACAGATACGCAGTATTTT.